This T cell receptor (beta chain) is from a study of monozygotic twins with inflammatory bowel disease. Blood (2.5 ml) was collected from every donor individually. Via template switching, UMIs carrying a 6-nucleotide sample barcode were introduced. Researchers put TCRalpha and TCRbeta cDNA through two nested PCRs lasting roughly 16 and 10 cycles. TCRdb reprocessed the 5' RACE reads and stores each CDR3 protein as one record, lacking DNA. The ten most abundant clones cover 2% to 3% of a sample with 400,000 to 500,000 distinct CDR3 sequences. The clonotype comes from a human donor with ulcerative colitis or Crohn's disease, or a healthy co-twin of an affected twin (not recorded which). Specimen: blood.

The CDR3 region is CASSLQGREKLFF. The chain employs TRBV5-1 and TRBJ1-4; TCRdb's D call of TRBD1 is untestable without DNA. Germline V lookup: CDR1 SGHRS, CDR2 YFSETQ. The CDR3 runs to 13 residues.